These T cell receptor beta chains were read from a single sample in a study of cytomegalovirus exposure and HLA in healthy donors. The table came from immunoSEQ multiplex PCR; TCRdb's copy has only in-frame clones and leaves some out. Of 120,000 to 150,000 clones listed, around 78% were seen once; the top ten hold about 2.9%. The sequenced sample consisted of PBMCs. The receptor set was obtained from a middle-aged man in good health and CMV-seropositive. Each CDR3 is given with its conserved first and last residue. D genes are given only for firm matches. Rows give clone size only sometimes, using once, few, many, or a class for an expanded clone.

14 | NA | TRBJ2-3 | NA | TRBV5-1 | CASSSGTSTDTQYF | TGCGCCAGCAGCTCGGGGACTAGCACAGATACGCAGTATTTT
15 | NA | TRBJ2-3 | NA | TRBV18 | CASSPQADSTDTQYF | TGTGCCAGCTCACCACAGGCGGACTCTACAGATACGCAGTATTTT
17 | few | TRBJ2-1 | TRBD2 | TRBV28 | CASSLRKGLALNNEQFF | TGTGCCAGCAGTTTACGGAAGGGACTAGCGCTAAACAATGAGCAGTTCTTC
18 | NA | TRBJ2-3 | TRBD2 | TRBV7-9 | CASSLAIASGSREDTQYF | TGTGCCAGCAGCTTAGCTATAGCTAGCGGGAGCCGGGAAGATACGCAGTATTTT
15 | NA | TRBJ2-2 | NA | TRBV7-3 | CASSPTSTNTGELFF | TGTGCCAGCAGCCCCACTAGTACGAACACCGGGGAGCTGTTTTTT
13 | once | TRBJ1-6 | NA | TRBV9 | CASSPEGSSPLHF | TGTGCCAGCAGCCCAGAGGGAAGTTCACCCCTCCACTTT
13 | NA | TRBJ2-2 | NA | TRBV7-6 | CASHEPRTGELFF | TGTGCCAGCCACGAGCCTAGGACCGGGGAGCTGTTTTTT
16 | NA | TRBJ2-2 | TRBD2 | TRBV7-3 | CASSLSSGSNTGELFF | TGTGCCAGCAGCTTATCTAGCGGGTCGAACACCGGGGAGCTGTTTTTT
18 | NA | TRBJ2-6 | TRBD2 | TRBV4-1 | CASSRGLAGVSGANVLTF | TGCGCCAGCAGCCGAGGACTAGCGGGGGTCTCTGGGGCCAACGTCCTGACTTTC
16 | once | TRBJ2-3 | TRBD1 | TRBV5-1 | CASSSGQGRSTDTQYF | TGCGCCAGCAGCTCGGGACAGGGGCGGAGCACAGATACGCAGTATTTT
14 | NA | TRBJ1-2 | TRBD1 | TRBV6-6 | CASSPDRGRGGYTF | TGTGCCAGCAGCCCCGACAGGGGGCGAGGTGGCTACACCTTC
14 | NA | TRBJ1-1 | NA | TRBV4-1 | CASSARFGNTEAFF | TGCGCCAGCAGCGCCCGGTTTGGGAACACTGAAGCTTTCTTT
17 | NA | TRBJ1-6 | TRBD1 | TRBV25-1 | CASSDPRTGFSNSPLHF | TGTGCCAGCAGCGACCCCCGGACAGGTTTTAGTAATTCACCCCTCCACTTT
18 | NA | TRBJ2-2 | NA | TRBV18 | CASSPVSGSPTNTGELFF | TGTGCCAGCTCACCAGTTTCAGGCAGCCCAACGAACACCGGGGAGCTGTTTTTT
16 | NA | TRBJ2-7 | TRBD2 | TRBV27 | CASSLSGRAFSYEQYF | TGTGCCAGCAGTTTAAGTGGGAGGGCCTTTTCCTACGAGCAGTACTTC
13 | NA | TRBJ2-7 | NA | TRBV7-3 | CASSFDKGYEQYF | TGTGCCAGCAGCTTTGACAAGGGGTACGAGCAGTACTTC
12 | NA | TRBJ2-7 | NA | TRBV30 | CAWRESGFEQYF | TGTGCCTGGAGAGAGTCGGGATTCGAGCAGTACTTC
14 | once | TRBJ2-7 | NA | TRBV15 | CATSTQRRGYEQYF | TGTGCCACCAGCACGCAGAGGAGGGGCTACGAGCAGTACTTC
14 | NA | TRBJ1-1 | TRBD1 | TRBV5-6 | CASRGQGPYTEAFF | TGTGCCAGCAGAGGACAGGGCCCTTACACTGAAGCTTTCTTT
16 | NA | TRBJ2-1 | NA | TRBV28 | CASSSPPRQVDNEQFF | TGTGCCAGCAGTTCCCCCCCGCGACAAGTCGACAATGAGCAGTTCTTC
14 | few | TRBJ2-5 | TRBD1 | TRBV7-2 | CASSSGQGLETQYF | TGTGCCAGCAGCTCCGGACAGGGCTTGGAGACCCAGTACTTC
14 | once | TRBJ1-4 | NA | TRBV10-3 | CAIRADSYNEKLFF | TGTGCCATCAGGGCTGACAGTTATAATGAAAAACTGTTTTTT
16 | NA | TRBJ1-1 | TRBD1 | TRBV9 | CASSVRAQGVNTEAFF | TGTGCCAGCAGCGTAAGGGCACAGGGGGTGAACACTGAAGCTTTCTTT
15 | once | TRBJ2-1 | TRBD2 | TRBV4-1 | CASSQDLIGGSEQFF | TGCGCCAGCAGCCAAGATCTAATCGGGGGGAGTGAGCAGTTCTTC
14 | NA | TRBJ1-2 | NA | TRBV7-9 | CASSIRREWYGYTF | TGTGCCAGCAGCATTAGACGGGAATGGTATGGCTACACCTTC
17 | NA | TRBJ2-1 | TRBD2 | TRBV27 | CASSTNPRTSGNNEQFF | TGTGCCAGCAGTACGAATCCGCGGACTAGCGGGAACAATGAGCAGTTCTTC
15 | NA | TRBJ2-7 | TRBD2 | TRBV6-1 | CASIIGGRASYEQYF | TGTGCCAGCATAATTGGCGGGAGGGCCTCCTACGAGCAGTACTTC
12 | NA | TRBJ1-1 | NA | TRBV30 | CAWSLTISGAFF | TGTGCCTGGAGTCTAACCATTTCGGGGGCTTTCTTT
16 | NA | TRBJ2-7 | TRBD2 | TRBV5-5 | CASSWSRTSGSAEQYF | TGTGCCAGCAGCTGGAGCCGGACTAGCGGGAGTGCCGAGCAGTACTTC
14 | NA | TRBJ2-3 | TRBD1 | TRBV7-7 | CASSQQGGTDTQYF | TGTGCCAGCAGCCAACAGGGGGGCACAGATACGCAGTATTTT
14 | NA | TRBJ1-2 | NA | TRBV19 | CASSTLPENYGYTF | TGTGCCAGTAGTACCCTGCCGGAGAACTATGGCTACACCTTC
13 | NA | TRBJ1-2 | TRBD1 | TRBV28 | CASSSGQNYGYTF | TGTGCCAGCAGCTCGGGACAGAACTATGGCTACACCTTC
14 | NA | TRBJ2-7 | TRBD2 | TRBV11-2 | CASSSSGRAYEQYF | TGTGCCAGCAGCTCTAGCGGGAGGGCGTACGAGCAGTACTTC
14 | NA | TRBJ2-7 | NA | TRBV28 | CASSFQSLTYEQYF | TGTGCCAGCAGTTTTCAGTCCCTCACCTACGAGCAGTACTTC
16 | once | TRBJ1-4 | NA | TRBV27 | CASSERRSGRREKLFF | TGTGCCAGCAGTGAGAGGAGGTCGGGTCGGAGGGAAAAACTGTTTTTT
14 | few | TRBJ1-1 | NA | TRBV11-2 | CASSPGMVNTEAFF | TGTGCCAGCAGCCCAGGGATGGTGAACACTGAAGCTTTCTTT
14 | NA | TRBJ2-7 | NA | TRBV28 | CASSSGGSAYEQYF | TGTGCCAGCAGTTCGGGGGGCAGTGCCTACGAGCAGTACTTC
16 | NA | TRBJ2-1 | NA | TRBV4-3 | CASSQERVLLYNEQFF | TGCGCCAGCAGCCAAGAACGTGTCCTACTATACAATGAGCAGTTCTTC
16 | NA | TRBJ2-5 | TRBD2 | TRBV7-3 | CASSLTSGGFQETQYF | TGTGCCAGCAGCTTAACTAGCGGGGGCTTCCAAGAGACCCAGTACTTC
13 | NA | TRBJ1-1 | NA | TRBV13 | CASSPTGLRSAFF | TGTGCCAGCAGCCCCACCGGACTAAGGAGTGCTTTCTTT
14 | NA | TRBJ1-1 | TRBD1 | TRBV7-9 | CASRQGGADTEAFF | TGTGCCAGCAGGCAAGGGGGCGCGGACACTGAAGCTTTCTTT
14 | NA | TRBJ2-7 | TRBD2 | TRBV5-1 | CASSFRTSGYEQYF | TGCGCCAGCAGCTTTCGGACTAGCGGTTACGAGCAGTACTTC
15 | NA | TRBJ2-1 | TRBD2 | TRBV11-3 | CASSRGTRTFNEQFF | TGTGCCAGCAGCCGCGGGACTAGAACTTTCAATGAGCAGTTCTTC
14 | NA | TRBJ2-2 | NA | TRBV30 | CASKAGMGTGELFF | TGTGCCTCAAAGGCGGGGATGGGCACCGGGGAGCTGTTTTTT
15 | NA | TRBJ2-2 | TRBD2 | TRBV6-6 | CASSYPSGNTGELFF | TGTGCCAGCAGTTACCCTAGCGGTAACACCGGGGAGCTGTTTTTT
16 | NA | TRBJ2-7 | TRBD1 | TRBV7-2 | CASSLKDGAGGYEQYF | TGTGCCAGCAGCTTAAAGGATGGGGCAGGGGGCTACGAGCAGTACTTC
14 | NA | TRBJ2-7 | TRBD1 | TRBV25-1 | CASVRAGGTYEQYF | TGTGCCAGCGTTAGGGCAGGGGGCACCTACGAGCAGTACTTC
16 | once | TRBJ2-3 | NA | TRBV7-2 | CASSLLAVGVTDTQYF | TGTGCCAGCAGCCTATTAGCGGTCGGAGTAACAGATACGCAGTATTTT
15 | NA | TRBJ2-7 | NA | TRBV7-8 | CASSLGQGPHYEQYF | TGTGCCAGCAGCTTAGGGCAGGGCCCTCACTACGAGCAGTACTTC
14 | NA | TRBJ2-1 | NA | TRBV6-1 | CASSERGFHNEQFF | TGTGCCAGCAGTGAAAGGGGGTTCCACAATGAGCAGTTCTTC
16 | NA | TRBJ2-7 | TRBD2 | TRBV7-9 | CASSSGTSGRAYEQYF | TGTGCCAGCAGCTCGGGGACTAGCGGGAGGGCCTACGAGCAGTACTTC
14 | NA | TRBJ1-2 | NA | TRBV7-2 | CASSLAAGNYGYTF | TGTGCCAGCAGCTTAGCGGCAGGGAACTATGGCTACACCTTC
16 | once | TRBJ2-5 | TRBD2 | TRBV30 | CAWSKGTSGSQETQYF | TGTGCCTGGTCCAAAGGCACTAGCGGGTCCCAAGAGACCCAGTACTTC
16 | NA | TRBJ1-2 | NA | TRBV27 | CASSLYRDIANYGYTF | TGTGCCAGCAGTTTGTACCGGGACATCGCTAACTATGGCTACACCTTC
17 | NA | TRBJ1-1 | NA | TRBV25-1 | CASRLNQLGRGNTEAFF | TGTGCCAGCAGGTTAAATCAACTAGGACGGGGGAACACTGAAGCTTTCTTT